Listed here are 8 T cell receptor beta chains from one sample, sequenced in a study of blood T cell repertoires in COVID-19. Measured with immunoSEQ multiplex PCR; TCRdb has only the in-frame clones, and not every one. The repertoire has 60,000 to 70,000 clones, about 89% of them found once; the top ten carry 7.3%. The specimen sequenced was peripheral blood. The receptors come from a human donor in a cohort sampled during active COVID-19.

The chain has TRBV3-1 (or the pseudogene TRBV3-2) and TRBJ1-2; 7 bases agree with TRBD1. Germline V gene data show CDR1 as LGHDT and CDR2 as YNNKEL (reference sequence). V lost 3 bases to trimming and J lost 0 bases; unmatched junction nucleotides: 7. The CDR3 is 16 amino acids. The DNA for the CDR3 is TGTGCCAGCAGCCATTCTACAGGGGATTCTAACTATGGCTACACCTTC. Protein: CASSHSTGDSNYGYTF.

V and J are TRBV7-9 and TRBJ1-1, with TRBD1 matching over 7 bases. Losses at the gene ends were 2 bases for V and 6 bases for J; bases not matched to a gene: 12. This CDR3 region has 16 residues. The germline gives CDR1 SEHNR, CDR2 FQNEAQ (reference sequence). CDR3 loop: CASSLMGTETGAEAFF. DNA of the CDR3: TGTGCCAGCAGCTTAATGGGGACAGAAACTGGGGCTGAAGCTTTCTTT.

The chain uses TRBV7-3 and TRBJ1-2, with 10 bases aligning to TRBD1. The V and J ends lost 5 bases and 8 bases, in that order; junction bases with no gene match: 14. The CDR3 consists of 16 residues. Germline values: CDR1 SGHTA, CDR2 FQGTGA. The CDR3 bases are TGTGCCAGCAGCCTTAGCCATCGACAGGGGGCGGACGGCTACACCTTC. This gives the protein CASSLSHRQGADGYTF.

The chain employs TRBV10-3 and TRBJ2-2; D is possibly TRBD1 (5 bases). Germline V lookup: CDR1 ENHRY, CDR2 SYGVKD. This CDR3 has 16 residues. Trimming took 4 bases from V and 0 from J, leaving 12 bases between them. Written as DNA, the CDR3 is TGTGCCATCAGTGCTGAGGAGACAGCGAACACCGGGGAGCTGTTTTTT. It specifies CAISAEETANTGELFF.

The chain carries TRBV29-1 and TRBJ1-1, with D possibly being TRBD1 (6 bases). The germline CDR1 and CDR2 sequences are SQVTM and ANQGSEA. The CDR3 contains 13 residues. Trimming took off 4 bases at V and 3 bases at J, with 12 bases between the two ends. CDR3 DNA: TGCAGCGTTGCATTCAGGGGTGACACTGAAGCTTTCTTT. This gives the protein CSVAFRGDTEAFF.

This clone was recorded a few times. J is TRBJ2-1 and V is TRBV5-1; D may be TRBD2 (6 bases). Germline V gene sequence: CDR1 SGHRS, CDR2 YFSETQ. CDR3 length: 14 amino acids. Trimming removed 7 bases from V and 3 bases from J, with 14 bases in between. The DNA for the CDR3 is TGCGCCAGCTCCAGAACCGGGGGCTACAATGAGCAGTTCTTC. Its protein product is CASSRTGGYNEQFF.

V gene TRBV1 combines with J gene TRBJ2-4; the D segment call TRBD2 is taken from the table without a DNA check. TRBV1 represents a pseudogene. The CDR3 loop spans 18 amino acids. CDR3 DNA sequence: TGCACCAGCAGCGAGACTAGCGGATGGCGGCTAGCCAAAAACATTCAGTACTTC. Translation gives CTSSETSGWRLAKNIQYF.

This chain connects TRBV15 to TRBJ1-2; the match to TRBD1 covers 9 bases. With V trimmed by 0 bases and J by 7 bases, 9 bases remained unmatched. Germline values: CDR1 LNHNV, CDR2 YYDKDF (reference sequence). CDR3 length: 16 residues. In DNA, the CDR3 is TGTGCCACCAGCAGAGATAGTCGGGGACAGGGTTTTGGCTACACCTTC. It translates to CATSRDSRGQGFGYTF.